The 25 T cell receptor beta chains presented below share a single source sample, sequenced in a study of Graves' ophthalmopathy and Graves' hyperthyroidism. For repertoire sequencing, the TCR beta CDR3 regions were amplified from RNA transcripts. RT-PCR with HTBI primers came first, then second-round multiplex PCR. A single record per CDR3 protein comes from TCRdb applying MiXCR to the multiplex PCR reads. This table has around 1,000,000 distinct CDR3 sequences, less than 45% appearing once. The sample comprised peripheral blood or thyroid tissue (not recorded which). These receptors came from an adult man with Graves' hyperthyroidism.

V and J are TRBV19 and TRBJ2-5, with D unresolved. The CDR3 runs to 15 residues. CDR1 LNHDA and CDR2 SQIVND come from the germline V gene (reference sequence). V lost 9 bases, J lost 1 base, and 18 bases lay in between. Here the CDR3 DNA reads TGTGCCAGCAGTTACTCTCGGCGGATCCAAGAGACCCAGTACTTC. Translating gives CASSYSRRIQETQYF.

This chain connects TRBV5-4 to TRBJ1-2, with 12 bases fitting TRBD1. The CDR3 is made up of 16 amino acids. Germline CDR1 and CDR2: SGHNT and YYREEE (reference sequence). J lost 7 bases, V lost 6 bases, and 13 bases had no gene match. The CDR3 is CASTPGAGQGAVGYTF. CDR3 in DNA: TGTGCCAGCACCCCGGGGGCGGGACAGGGGGCGGTTGGCTACACCTTC.

The V gene is TRBV6-1, the J gene TRBJ1-2, with TRBD1 identical over 9 bases. The V gene's germline CDR1 is MNHNS and CDR2 SASEGT. V lost 5 bases to trimming and J lost 8 bases; unmatched junction nucleotides: 6. CDR3 length: 13 amino acids. CDR3 bases: TGTGCCAGCAGTCGGGACAGGGCCCGGGGCTACACCTTC. Amino acid sequence: CASSRDRARGYTF.

The genes are TRBV7-9 and TRBJ2-7; 7 bases are shared with TRBD1. The CDR3 runs to 15 residues. The germline gives CDR1 SEHNR, CDR2 FQNEAQ (reference sequence). The trim removed 5 bases at V and 3 bases at J, leaving 10 bases unmatched. This CDR3 reads CASSAGDRDYYEQYF. The CDR3 coding sequence is TGTGCCAGCAGCGCAGGAGACAGGGATTACTACGAGCAGTACTTC.

Concerning this clonotype: At one boundary the junction diverges from the germline segment, which might be a read error. The CDR3 region is CASSDGTGISYEQYF. The CDR3 DNA is TGTGCCAGCAGTGATGGGACAGGCATATCCTACGAGCAGTACTTC. This chain links TRBV10-3 with TRBJ2-7; TRBD1 aligns across 8 bases. This CDR3 has 15 residues. From germline, CDR1 is ENHRY and CDR2 SYGVKD.

The table lists this clonotype with many counts. The chain links TRBV20-1 to TRBJ1-6; 9 bases are shared with TRBD1. The trim removed 5 bases at V and 10 bases at J, leaving 3 bases unmatched. Germline V gene sequence: CDR1 DFQATT, CDR2 SNEGSKA (reference sequence). The CDR3 consists of 12 residues. The CDR3 nucleotides read TGCAGTGCTGGACAGGGGAGGTCACCCCTCCACTTT. Translation gives CSAGQGRSPLHF.

This chain connects TRBV7-4 to TRBJ1-5; TRBD1 aligns across 8 bases. Germline CDR1 is SGHVT and CDR2 is SQSDAQ. V was pared by 5 bases and J by 4 bases, with 10 bases of the junction left unmatched. This CDR3 has 16 residues. The CDR3 sequence: CASSPIGQGQNQPQHF. For the CDR3, the DNA is TGTGCCAGCAGCCCCATAGGACAGGGACAGAATCAGCCCCAGCATTTT.

The chain couples TRBV10-2 to TRBJ1-3; D is uncertain. V was cut by 4 bases and J by 2 bases, with 12 bases left in between. Germline V gene lookup returns CDR1 WSHSY and CDR2 SAAADI. CDR3 length: 15 residues. For the CDR3, the DNA is TGCGCCAGCAGTGGGGCGGACTTGGCTGGAAACACCATATATTTT. It translates to CASSGADLAGNTIYF.

In its sample, this clonotype was seen many times. The chain carries TRBV29-1 and TRBJ1-2; possible D gene TRBD1, 5 bases. V gave up 8 bases and J gave up 6 bases, with 13 bases separating them. Germline V gives CDR1 SQVTM, CDR2 ANQGSEA. The CDR3 contains 11 residues. The CDR3 spells CSSSGENGYTF. CDR3 DNA sequence: TGCAGCTCATCGGGGGAGAATGGCTACACCTTC.

This clonotype was counted only a few times. The chain links TRBV10-2 to TRBJ2-7, with TRBD2 matching over 8 bases. CDR1 is WSHSY, CDR2 SAAADI, per germline. This CDR3 contains 13 residues. The J segment lost 7 bases and the V segment lost 8 bases, leaving 10 bases of the junction unmatched. The CDR3 region has the DNA TGCGCCAGCGTCGAGCGGGAGCGCGATGAGCAGTACTTC. Translating gives CASVERERDEQYF.

This clonotype was detected many times. This chain uses TRBV7-9 with TRBJ1-1; D is perhaps TRBD1 (6 bases). The V and J ends lost 4 bases and 6 bases respectively, with 15 bases between them. The length of the CDR3 is 14 residues. Germline assignment: CDR1 SEHNR and CDR2 FQNEAQ (reference sequence). Here the CDR3 reads CASSWQGIGAEAFF. CDR3 nucleotide sequence: TGTGCCAGCAGCTGGCAGGGGATAGGAGCTGAAGCTTTCTTT.

This clonotype occurred many times. The chain carries TRBV7-6 and TRBJ1-1; D ambiguous. Trimming stripped 2 bases from V and 2 bases from J, with 9 bases between. Germline CDR1 SGHVS, CDR2 FNYEAQ. The CDR3 contains 14 residues. The CDR3 DNA sequence: TGTGCCAGCAGCTTACTTCCGGATAACACTGAAGCTTTCTTT. This translates into CASSLLPDNTEAFF.

The chain joins TRBV9 to TRBJ2-7; D is possibly TRBD2 (5 bases). Germline V gives CDR1 SGDLS, CDR2 YYNGEE. Trimming shortened V by 2 bases and J by 7 bases, and 13 bases separated the two germline ends. This CDR3 is built from 13 residues. CDR3 sequence reads: CASSVGEYLEQYF. As DNA, the CDR3 is TGTGCCAGCAGCGTTGGGGAGTATCTAGAGCAGTACTTC. Full variable domain (outside the CDR3, taken from reference TRBV9 and TRBJ2-7): DSGVTQTPKHLITATGQRVTLRCSPRSGDLSVYWYQQSLDQGLQFLIQYYNGEERAKGNILERFSAQQFPDLHSELNLSSLELGDSALYFCASSVGEYLEQYFGPGTRLTVT.

This rearrangement joins TRBV5-1 to TRBJ2-5, with D tentatively TRBD1 (5 bases). This CDR3 is built from 14 residues. Germline CDR1 is SGHRS and CDR2 is YFSETQ. V gave up 6 bases and J gave up 1 base, with 13 bases separating them. Here the CDR3 reads CASNRRNPQETQYF. The CDR3 DNA reads as TGCGCCAGCAACAGGCGGAACCCCCAAGAGACCCAGTACTTC.

This clonotype was seen only a few times. The rearrangement joins TRBV20-1 to TRBJ2-7; D is unclear. The CDR3 is 15 amino acids. Looked up from germline, CDR1 is DFQATT and CDR2 is SNEGSKA (reference sequence). V lost 3 bases and J lost 3, with 18 bases in between. CDR3 sequence (DNA): TGCAGTGCTAGTGGTACACGGCGTCGGAACTACGAGCAGTACTTC. As protein: CSASGTRRRNYEQYF.

A word on this clonotype: This may be a read error, as it is one base from a much larger clone. The chain employs TRBV19 and TRBJ2-6; 10 bases are a match to TRBD2. Looked up from germline, CDR1 is LNHDA and CDR2 is SQIVND (reference sequence). After removal of 8 bases from V and 0 bases from J, the junction contained 16 bases not matched to a gene. The CDR3 length is 20 residues. CDR3 sequence: CASGSPRGLAEFSGANVLTF. The CDR3 DNA reads TGTGCCAGTGGTTCCCCGAGAGGACTAGCGGAATTCTCTGGGGCCAACGTCCTGACTTTC. The full variable domain, in which reference TRBV19 and TRBJ2-6 provide the parts outside the CDR3, is DGGITQSPKYLFRKEGQNVTLSCEQNLNHDAMYWYRQDPGQGLRLIYYSQIVNDFQKGDIAEGYSVSREKKESFPLTVTSAQKNPTAFYLCASGSPRGLAEFSGANVLTFGAGSRLTVL.

In regard to this clonotype: This may be a read error: a much more frequent sequence differs by one nucleotide. This chain uses TRBV20-1 with TRBJ1-4; D is perhaps TRBD1 (6 bases). The germline V and J ends were trimmed by 7 bases and 8 bases, with 23 bases remaining between them. The CDR3 covers 15 residues. Germline-derived CDR1 and CDR2 are DFQATT and SNEGSKA (reference sequence). This CDR3 reads CSVPGAGQRNEKLFF. As DNA, the CDR3 is TGCAGTGTCCCCGGGGCAGGACAGAGGAACGAAAAACTGTTTTTT.

Only a few counts were recorded for this clonotype. V is TRBV5-1 and J is TRBJ2-2; weak D call: TRBD1 (5 bases). In germline, CDR1 is SGHRS, CDR2 YFSETQ. With 3 bases removed from V and 5 bases from J, the gap between germline ends came to 14 bases. CDR3 size: 15 residues. In nucleotides, the CDR3 is TGCGCCAGCAGCTACCCGAGACAGCAGACCGGGGAGCTGTTTTTT. Translation gives CASSYPRQQTGELFF.

The rearrangement uses TRBV4-3 and TRBJ1-2, with D tentatively TRBD1 (6 bases). The germline CDR1 and CDR2 sequences are LGHNA and YSLEER. This CDR3 comprises 15 residues. V was trimmed by 1 base and J by 6 bases, leaving 15 bases between them. In DNA form, the CDR3 reads TGCGCCAGCAGCCAAGTCATACAGGGTGTGAATGGCTACACCTTC. Translated, it gives CASSQVIQGVNGYTF.

This clonotype turned up a few times. The chain links TRBV9 to TRBJ1-1; 8 nucleotides agree with TRBD1. Germline V CDR1 and CDR2: SGDLS, YYNGEE. Trimming cost V 4 bases and J 6 bases; bases outside gene matches: 8. This CDR3 has 14 amino acids. The CDR3: CASSYQGAAAEAFF. The CDR3 DNA is TGTGCCAGCAGCTACCAGGGGGCAGCCGCTGAAGCTTTCTTT.

This clonotype was seen ten or more times. The rearrangement links TRBV29-1 to TRBJ2-7; tentative D call: TRBD2 (5 bases). The germline CDR1 and CDR2 sequences are SQVTM and ANQGSEA. CDR3 length: 14 amino acids. V was clipped by 6 bases and J by 3 bases, with 18 bases between them. This chain's CDR3 is CSVPSPSGRYEQYF. The CDR3 nucleotides are TGCAGCGTCCCAAGCCCGAGCGGTCGCTACGAGCAGTACTTC.

V usage is TRBV7-9 and J usage is TRBJ2-7, with D tentatively TRBD1 (6 bases). The V end was cut by 7 bases, the J end by 2 bases, with 18 bases between. This CDR3 region has 15 residues. The germline CDR1 and CDR2 sequences are SEHNR and FQNEAQ (reference sequence). CDR3: CASIQPTGYPYEQYF. For the CDR3, the DNA is TGTGCCAGCATCCAACCTACAGGGTACCCCTACGAGCAGTACTTC.

V usage is TRBV7-8 and J usage is TRBJ1-1; maybe TRBD1 (5 bases). Germline V gives CDR1 SGHVS, CDR2 FQNEAQ. This CDR3 is built from 11 residues. The V end was cut by 6 bases, the J end by 11 bases, with 13 bases between. The CDR3 loop reads CASRSGTSAFF. CDR3 bases: TGTGCCAGCAGGTCTGGGACCAGCGCTTTCTTT.

This clonotype was recorded at least ten times. V usage is TRBV6-5 and J usage is TRBJ1-1; D unresolved. This CDR3 spans 11 amino acids. Germline V gene sequence: CDR1 MNHEY, CDR2 SVGAGI. V was cut by 10 bases and J by 5 bases, with 11 bases left in between. The CDR3 DNA follows: TGTGCCATCCGGGAGGTGACTGAAGCTTTCTTT. Translation: CAIREVTEAFF.

DNA of the CDR3: TGTGCCTGGAGTGTAGTGCACAACTATGGCTACACCTTC. Residues: CAWSVVHNYGYTF. This chain uses TRBV30 with TRBJ1-2; D remains ambiguous. The CDR3 sequence is 13 residues long. CDR1 GTSNPN and CDR2 SVGIG come from the germline V gene (reference sequence). V was cut by 0 bases and J by 2 bases, with 7 bases left in between.